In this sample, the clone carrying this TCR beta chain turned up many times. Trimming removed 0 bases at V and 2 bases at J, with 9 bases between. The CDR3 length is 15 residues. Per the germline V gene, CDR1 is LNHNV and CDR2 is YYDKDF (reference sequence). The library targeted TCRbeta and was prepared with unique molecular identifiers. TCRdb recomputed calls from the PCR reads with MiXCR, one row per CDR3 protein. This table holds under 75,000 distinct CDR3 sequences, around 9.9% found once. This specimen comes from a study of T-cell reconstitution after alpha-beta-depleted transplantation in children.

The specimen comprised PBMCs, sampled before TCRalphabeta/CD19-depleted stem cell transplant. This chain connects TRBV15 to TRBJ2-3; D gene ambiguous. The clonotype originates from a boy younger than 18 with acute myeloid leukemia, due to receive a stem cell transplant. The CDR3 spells CATSREGGYTDTQYF. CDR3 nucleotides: TGTGCCACCAGCAGAGAGGGCGGATACACAGATACGCAGTATTTT.